The T cell receptor (beta chain) under discussion was sequenced for a study of tumor and adjacent non-tumor tissue in lung cancer. Study results and limitations: TCR diversity was significantly greater in tumor than normal lung tissue.

Comment on this clonotype: Its matching antigen is unknown. A much larger clone sits a single nucleotide away, making a read error possible.

This sample's RNA came from whole unsorted tissue. Distant lung tissue was collected more than 3 cm away from the tumor edge. The CDR3 is 13 amino acids. Per germline, CDR1 MRHNA and CDR2 SNTAGT. TCRbeta libraries were built with three rounds of nested PCR, modified from ARM-PCR. From the multiplex PCR reads, TCRdb called clonotypes with MiXCR, one entry per CDR3 protein. The table has 60,000 to 85,000 distinct CDR3 sequences, around 80% seen once; the top ten hold around 40%. This chain joins TRBV6-4 and TRBJ2-2; perhaps D is TRBD1 or TRBD2 (5 bases each). The sequencing input was distant non-tumor lung tissue. This receptor was obtained from a man in his sixties or seventies with non-small cell lung cancer. CDR3 sequence: CASSEANTGDLFF. Here the CDR3 DNA reads TGTGCCAGCAGTGAGGCGAACACCGGGGACCTGTTTTTT.